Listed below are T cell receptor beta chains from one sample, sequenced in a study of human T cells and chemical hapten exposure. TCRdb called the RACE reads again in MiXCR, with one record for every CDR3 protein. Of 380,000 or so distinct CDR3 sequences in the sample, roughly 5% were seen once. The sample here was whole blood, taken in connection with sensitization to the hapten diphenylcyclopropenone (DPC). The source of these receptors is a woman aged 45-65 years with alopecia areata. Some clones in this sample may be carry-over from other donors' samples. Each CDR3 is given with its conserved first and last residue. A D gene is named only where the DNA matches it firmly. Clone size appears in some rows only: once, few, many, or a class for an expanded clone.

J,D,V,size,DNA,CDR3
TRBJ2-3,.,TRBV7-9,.,TGTGCCAGCAGCTTAAGGGGCCCCCCAGATACGCAGTATTTT,CASSLRGPPDTQYF
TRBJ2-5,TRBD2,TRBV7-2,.,TGTGCCAGCAGCTTAGGACTAGCGGGAGGATTTGAGGGGCAAGAGACCCAGTACTTC,CASSLGLAGGFEGQETQYF
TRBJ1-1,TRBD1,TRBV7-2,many,TGTGCCAGCAGCCAGTCTTCGGGGCGCGGGACAGAGAACACTGAAGCTTTCTTT,CASSQSSGRGTENTEAFF
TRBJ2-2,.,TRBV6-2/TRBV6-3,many,TGTGCCAGCAGGGGGGGACGGCAGAACACCGGGGAGCTGTTTTTT,CASRGGRQNTGELFF
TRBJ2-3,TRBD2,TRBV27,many,TGTGCCAGCAGTCCCCTACTAGCGGAAATCATCGCTAGCACAGATACGCAGTATTTT,CASSPLLAEIIASTDTQYF
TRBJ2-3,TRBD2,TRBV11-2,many,TGTGCCACCGGACTAGCGGGGGGCCGGGTTACGCAGTATTTT,CATGLAGGRVTQYF
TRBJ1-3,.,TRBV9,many,TGTGCCAGCAGCAAGGGAGGGGGTTCTGGAAACACCATATATTTT,CASSKGGGSGNTIYF
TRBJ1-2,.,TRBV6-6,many,TGTGCCAGCAGTACAGGGCTTGACTATGGCTACACCTTC,CASSTGLDYGYTF
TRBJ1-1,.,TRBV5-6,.,TGTGCCAGCAGCCGAGGAGAAAACACTGAAGCTTTCTTT,CASSRGENTEAFF
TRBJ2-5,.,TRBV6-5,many,TGTGCCAGCAGCCGGGACGGCGAAGAGACCCAGTACTTC,CASSRDGEETQYF
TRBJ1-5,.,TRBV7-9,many,TGTGCCAGCAGCAACTCAGGCAATCAGCCCCAGCATTTT,CASSNSGNQPQHF
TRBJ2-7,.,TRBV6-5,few,TGTGCCAGCAGTTATTCCGCCGGGTTTTACGAGCAGTACTTC,CASSYSAGFYEQYF
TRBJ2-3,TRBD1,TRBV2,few,TGTGCCAGCAGTGGCCGGGACAGGGCCCCAGATACGCAGTATTTT,CASSGRDRAPDTQYF
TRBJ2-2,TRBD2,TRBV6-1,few,TGTGCCAGCAGGCGCCTCGGGGGACTAGCGGGAGCCATGGCCGGGGAGCTGTTTTTT,CASRRLGGLAGAMAGELFF
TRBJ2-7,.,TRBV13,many,TGTGCCAGCAGCTACCGACAGCTCGTATCCTACGAGCAGTACTTC,CASSYRQLVSYEQYF
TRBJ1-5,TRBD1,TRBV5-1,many,TGCGCCAGCAGCTCGGACAGGGAGGGCAATCAGCCCCAGCATTTT,CASSSDREGNQPQHF
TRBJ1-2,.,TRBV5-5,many,TGTGCCAGCAGCTTGGGGTTAGGTGAGGGACTGAACTATGGCTACACCTTC,CASSLGLGEGLNYGYTF
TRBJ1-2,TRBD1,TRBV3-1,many,TGTGCCAGCAGCCGAGGACAGGGGAGCTACACCTTC,CASSRGQGSYTF
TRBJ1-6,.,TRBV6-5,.,TGTGCCAGCAACCCCCGAGGGGCAGGCGAGACACCCCTCCACTTT,CASNPRGAGETPLHF
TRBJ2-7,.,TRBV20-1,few,TGCAGTGCTAGAGCCGCAGGACAGAGCTCCTACGAGCAGTACTTC,CSARAAGQSSYEQYF
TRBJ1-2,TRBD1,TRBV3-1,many,TGTGCCAGCAGCCAAGCTGGCAGGGGGCAATATGGCTACACCTTC,CASSQAGRGQYGYTF
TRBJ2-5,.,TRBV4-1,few,TGCGCCAGCAGCCAAGATAATCAGGGGCGACAAGAGACCCAGTACTTC,CASSQDNQGRQETQYF
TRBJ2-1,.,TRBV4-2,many,TGTGCCAGCAGCCAAGACACTGAATACAATGAGCAGTTCTTC,CASSQDTEYNEQFF
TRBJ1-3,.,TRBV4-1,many,TGCGCCAGCAGAGGGACGGACCGCCGAAACACCATATATTTT,CASRGTDRRNTIYF
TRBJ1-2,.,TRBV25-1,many,TGTGCCAGCAGTGAATATGGGACGGCGAACTATGGCTACACCTTC,CASSEYGTANYGYTF
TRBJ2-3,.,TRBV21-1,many,TGTGCCAGCCGAGGGGGGGGCCCCGAAGCAGATACGCAGTATTTT,CASRGGGPEADTQYF
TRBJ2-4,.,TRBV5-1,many,TGCGCCAGCAGCCCTCCGGGGGCCAAAAACATTCAGTACTTC,CASSPPGAKNIQYF
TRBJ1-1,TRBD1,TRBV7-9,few,TGTGCCAGCAGCTTGACAGGGGAAAATGAAGCTTTCTTT,CASSLTGENEAFF
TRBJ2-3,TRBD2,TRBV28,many,TGTGCCAGCAGTGGAGCTAGCGGGAGATCGACAGATACGCAGTATTTT,CASSGASGRSTDTQYF
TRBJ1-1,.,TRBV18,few,TGTGCCAGCTCACCCCAGAAAATGAACACTGAAGCTTTCTTT,CASSPQKMNTEAFF
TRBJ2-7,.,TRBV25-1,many,TGTGCCAGCAGTAGACAGCCTACTTGCGAGCAGTACTTC,CASSRQPTCEQYF
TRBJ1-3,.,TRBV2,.,TGTGCCAGCTTGAGGAGGGAAGCTGGAAACACCATATATTTT,CASLRREAGNTIYF
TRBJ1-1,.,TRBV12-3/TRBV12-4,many,TGTGCCAGCAGTTTATTGGGAGGGGCTGAAGCTTTCTTT,CASSLLGGAEAFF
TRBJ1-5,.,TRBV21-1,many,TGTGCCAGCAGCAAATCAGGGGCCAGCAATCAGCCCCAGCATTTT,CASSKSGASNQPQHF
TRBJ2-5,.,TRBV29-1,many,TGCAGCGCTAGGGGGTGGGCCGCTCAAGAGACCCAGTACTTC,CSARGWAAQETQYF
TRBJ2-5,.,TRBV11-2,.,TGTGCCAGCAGCCCAGACTTGACCCAAGAGACCCAGTACTTC,CASSPDLTQETQYF
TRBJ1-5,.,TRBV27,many,TGTGCCAGCAGTTTCCATAGCAATCAGCCCCAGCATTTT,CASSFHSNQPQHF
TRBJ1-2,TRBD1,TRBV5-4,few,TGTGCCAGCAGCTTACAGGGGGCGATTGGAAAGAAGAGTTACACCTTC,CASSLQGAIGKKSYTF
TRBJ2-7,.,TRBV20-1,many,TGCAGTGCGGTGCGTGGGCCTGCCTACGAGCAGTACTTC,CSAVRGPAYEQYF
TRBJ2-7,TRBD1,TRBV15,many,TGTGCCACCAGCATAGGGATAGGGACAGGGACCAACGAGCAGTACTTC,CATSIGIGTGTNEQYF
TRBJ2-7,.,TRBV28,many,TGTGCCATCGGGGTTGGGGAGCAGTACTTC,CAIGVGEQYF
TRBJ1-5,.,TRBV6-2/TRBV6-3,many,TGTGCCAGCAATCGCGGACAGACGAGCAATCAGCCCCAGCATTTT,CASNRGQTSNQPQHF
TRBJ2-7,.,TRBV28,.,TGTGCCAGCACCCTGAGCTTAGGGGTCTCCTACGAGCAGTACTTC,CASTLSLGVSYEQYF
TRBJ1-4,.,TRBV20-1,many,TGCAGTGCTAGAGATGGGGGAATACTGTTTTTT,CSARDGGILFF
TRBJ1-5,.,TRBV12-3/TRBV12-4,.,TGTGCCAGCAGTTTAGGACAGTCAAATCCCCAGCATTTT,CASSLGQSNPQHF
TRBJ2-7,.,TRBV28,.,TGTGCCAGCAGAACCGGGACGGCACTCTACGAGCAGTACTTC,CASRTGTALYEQYF
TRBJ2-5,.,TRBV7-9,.,TGTGCCAGCAGCGCGAGGACAGCGCAAGAGACCCAGTACTTC,CASSARTAQETQYF
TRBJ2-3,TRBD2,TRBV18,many,TGTGCCAGCTCAACCCCTAGCGGGGGCCAGAAGACGCAGTATTTT,CASSTPSGGQKTQYF
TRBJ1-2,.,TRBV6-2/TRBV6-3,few,TGTGCCAGCAGTTACAACTATGGCTACACCTTC,CASSYNYGYTF
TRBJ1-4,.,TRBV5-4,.,TGTGCCAGCAGCTTTTTAGGGAGGGGAAATGAAAAACTGTTTTTT,CASSFLGRGNEKLFF
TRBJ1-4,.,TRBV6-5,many,TGTGCCAGCAGTTACAGGACAGCAACTAATGAAAAACTGTTTTTT,CASSYRTATNEKLFF
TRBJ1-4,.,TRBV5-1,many,TGCGCCAGCAGCCAACAGGGTACCGGTGAAAAACTGTTTTTT,CASSQQGTGEKLFF
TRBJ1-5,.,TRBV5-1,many,TGCGCCAGCAGCATGGGACATGAAGGCCAGCCCCAGCATTTT,CASSMGHEGQPQHF
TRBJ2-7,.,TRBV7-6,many,TGTGCCAGCAGCCACTGGGACCGCTCCTACGAGCAGTACTTC,CASSHWDRSYEQYF
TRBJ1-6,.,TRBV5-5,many,TGTGCCAGCAGCTCACGGGGGAATTCACCCCTCCACTTT,CASSSRGNSPLHF